The next 24 T cell receptor beta chains were all read from a single sample in a study of cytomegalovirus exposure and HLA in healthy donors. Primers included in the PCR were 60 Vbeta and 13 Jbeta primers. Produced via immunoSEQ multiplex PCR; TCRdb's table is partial and in-frame only. The table shows about 200,000 clones, with approximately 78% occurring only once. The sample taken for sequencing was PBMCs. Every receptor here comes from a woman aged 45-65 years in good health and CMV-seropositive.

This chain connects TRBV6-6 to TRBJ2-5; D is possibly TRBD2 (6 bases). The CDR3 is 15 residues long. Germline V gene sequence: CDR1 MNHNY, CDR2 SVGAGI (reference sequence). Trimming cost V 0 bases and J 2 bases, with 10 bases left between them. CDR3 protein: CASSYSNGGQETQYF. CDR3 nucleotide sequence: TGTGCCAGCAGTTACTCGAATGGAGGGCAAGAGACCCAGTACTTC.

V gene TRBV6-1 combines with J gene TRBJ2-1; 10 bases match TRBD2. The CDR3 totals 15 residues. With V trimmed by 2 bases and J by 8 bases, 6 bases remained unmatched. Germline V lookup: CDR1 MNHNS, CDR2 SASEGT. CDR3 residues: CASSELQRGGDEQFF. CDR3 coding DNA: TGTGCCAGCAGTGAACTCCAGCGGGGGGGGGATGAGCAGTTCTTC.

This clone was seen only a few times. The CDR3 DNA sequence: TGTGCCAGCAGAGTCCTTCAGGGGGCATCTGGCTACACCTTC. Translation gives CASRVLQGASGYTF. The gene calls are TRBV2 and TRBJ1-2; TRBD1 matches at 8 bases. The CDR3 spans 14 residues. Germline V gene lookup returns CDR1 SNHLY and CDR2 FYNNEI. V was clipped by 6 bases and J by 7 bases; unmatched bases: 10.

The gene calls are TRBV25-1 and TRBJ2-2; 7 nucleotides line up with TRBD2. The CDR3 sequence is 15 residues long. Losses at the gene ends were 4 bases for V and 3 bases for J; bases not matched to a gene: 5. Germline-derived CDR1 and CDR2 are MGHDK and SYGVNS. The CDR3 DNA reads TGTGCCAGCAGTGTTCCTAGCGGAGACACCGGGGAGCTGTTTTTT. Encoded protein: CASSVPSGDTGELFF.

The genes are TRBV7-9 and TRBJ2-2; D is unresolved. Germline loops: CDR1 SEHNR, CDR2 FQNEAQ (reference sequence). The ends were cut back, 3 bases at V and 1 base at J, with 12 bases in the middle. The CDR3 is made up of 16 amino acids. CDR3 DNA sequence: TGTGCCAGCAGCTTTATTAGCCACGGGAACACCGGGGAGCTGTTTTTT. Protein sequence: CASSFISHGNTGELFF.

The J gene is TRBJ2-3, the V gene TRBV12-5, with D unclear. The germline V gene encodes CDR1 LGHNT and CDR2 FRNRAP. The CDR3 is 12 amino acids. V was pared by 5 bases and J by 6 bases, with 9 bases between. The CDR3: CASGLYLDTQYF. For the CDR3, the DNA is TGTGCTAGTGGTCTATATTTGGATACGCAGTATTTT.

The chain employs TRBV2 and TRBJ2-7; D might be TRBD1 (6 bases). Germline CDR1 is SNHLY and CDR2 is FYNNEI. V was pared by 6 bases and J by 2 bases, with 8 bases between. The CDR3 covers 12 residues. The CDR3 is CASRGDTYEQYF. DNA for the CDR3: TGTGCCAGCAGGGGGGACACCTACGAGCAGTACTTC.

The rearrangement joins TRBV6-4 to TRBJ2-1; 9 bases are shared with TRBD2. The germline CDR1 and CDR2 sequences are MRHNA and SNTAGT. CDR3 size: 15 residues. J was trimmed by 4 bases and V by 6 bases; bases with no gene match: 7. As DNA, the CDR3 is TGTGCCAGCAGATCCGGGACTAGCCCTTACAATGAGCAGTTCTTC. It is translated as CASRSGTSPYNEQFF.

The rearrangement links TRBV28 to TRBJ2-7; D gene ambiguous. V lost 6 bases, J lost 0 bases, and 18 bases lay in between. CDR1 and CDR2 from the germline V gene are MDHEN and SYDVKM. The CDR3 spans 16 residues. CDR3 residues: CASRSVNGLSSYEQYF. CDR3 DNA sequence: TGTGCCAGCAGGTCGGTGAATGGGCTAAGCTCCTACGAGCAGTACTTC.

V usage is TRBV30 and J usage is TRBJ2-5; tentative D call: TRBD1 (5 bases). The end of the DNA is better explained by TRBJ2-7, so the J call may be wrong. The CDR3 is made up of 13 amino acids. Germline V gives CDR1 GTSNPN, CDR2 SVGIG (reference sequence). DNA of the CDR3: TGTGCCTGGAGTCTATTGTCAGGGAACGAGCAGTACTTC. Protein: CAWSLLSGNEQYF.

V gene TRBV7-9 combines with J gene TRBJ1-1; D uncertain. V was pared by 8 bases and J by 3 bases, with 7 bases between. Germline assignment: CDR1 SEHNR and CDR2 FQNEAQ (reference sequence). This CDR3 region has 11 residues. CDR3 in amino acids: CASGIHTEAFF. CDR3 sequence (DNA): TGTGCCAGCGGCATTCACACTGAAGCTTTCTTT.

The J gene is TRBJ1-2, the V gene TRBV9, with TRBD1 identical over 8 bases. The CDR3 sequence is 15 residues long. V gave up 3 bases and J gave up 3 bases; unmatched junction bases: 7. Germline V gene lookup returns CDR1 SGDLS and CDR2 YYNGEE. This CDR3 is CASSGIRGLYYGYTF. The CDR3 coding sequence is TGTGCCAGCAGCGGTATCAGGGGGCTGTACTATGGCTACACCTTC.

The chain links TRBV28 to TRBJ1-4; D ambiguous. CDR3 length equals 14 residues. With 4 bases removed from V and 3 bases from J, the gap between germline ends came to 9 bases. Germline values: CDR1 MDHEN, CDR2 SYDVKM. The CDR3 reads CASSSQDSNEKLFF. CDR3 bases: TGTGCCAGCAGTTCGCAGGATTCTAATGAAAAACTGTTTTTT. Full variable domain (remainder filled in from reference TRBV28 and TRBJ1-4): DVKVTQSSRYLVKRTGEKVFLECVQDMDHENMFWYRQDPGLGLRLIYFSYDVKMKEKGDIPEGYSVSREKKERFSLILESASTNQTSMYLCASSSQDSNEKLFFGSGTQLSVL.

This sequence joins TRBV7-2 and TRBJ2-5; weak D call: TRBD2 (5 bases). The germline gives CDR1 SGHTA, CDR2 FQGNSA. The V gene lost 1 base and the J gene lost 4 bases, with 13 bases spanning the gap. The CDR3 sequence is 15 residues long. The CDR3 DNA is TGTGCCAGCAGCTTAGATGGGAGTAAGGGAGAGACCCAGTACTTC. Protein product: CASSLDGSKGETQYF.

The chain uses TRBV2 and TRBJ1-2; 7 bases fit TRBD1. The V segment lost 9 bases and the J segment 7 bases; nucleotides outside the gene matches: 11. Germline assignment: CDR1 SNHLY and CDR2 FYNNEI. The CDR3 totals 13 residues. The CDR3 DNA follows: TGTGCCAGTGGGACAGCTGCTATTATTGGCTACACCTTC. It translates to CASGTAAIIGYTF. Full variable domain (remainder filled in from reference TRBV2 and TRBJ1-2): EPEVTQTPSHQVTQMGQEVILRCVPISNHLYFYWYRQILGQKVEFLVSFYNNEISEKSEIFDDQFSVERPDGSNFTLKIRSTKLEDSAMYFCASGTAAIIGYTFGSGTRLTVV.

This chain connects TRBV2 to TRBJ2-3, with 11 bases lining up with TRBD1. The ends lost 6 bases at V and 3 bases at J; junction bases unmatched: 2. CDR3 size: 14 residues. Germline V CDR1 and CDR2: SNHLY, FYNNEI. In DNA form, the CDR3 reads TGTGCCAGCAGCGGGACAGGGGGGACAGATACGCAGTATTTT. Its translation: CASSGTGGTDTQYF.

The chain carries TRBV5-6 and TRBJ1-5; D possibly corresponds to TRBD1 (5 bases). Trimming stripped 1 base from V and 10 bases from J, with 15 bases between. This CDR3 has 14 amino acids. The V gene's germline CDR1 is SGHDT and CDR2 YYEEEE. The CDR3 here is CASSLLFAGGPQHF. CDR3 DNA sequence: TGTGCCAGCAGCTTGTTATTTGCGGGGGGACCCCAGCATTTT.

J is TRBJ2-7 and V is TRBV25-1; a possible D gene is TRBD2 (6 bases). CDR1 MGHDK and CDR2 SYGVNS come from the germline V gene. Between the trimmed V and J ends, which lost 1 base and 6 bases, there was a span of 7 bases. The CDR3 covers 12 residues. CDR3 DNA: TGTGCCAGCAGTGAATTCGGGGGCGAGCAGTACTTC. Protein: CASSEFGGEQYF.

This rearrangement joins TRBV2 to TRBJ2-7; D perhaps matches TRBD1 (5 bases). Trimming stripped 3 bases from V and 2 bases from J, with 11 bases between. The CDR3 sequence is 14 residues long. Germline V lookup: CDR1 SNHLY, CDR2 FYNNEI. DNA of the CDR3: TGTGCCAGCAGTGATGGGGCAGATACCTACGAGCAGTACTTC. Its translation: CASSDGADTYEQYF.

The chain employs TRBV5-5 and TRBJ2-7; a possible D gene is TRBD1 (5 bases). CDR1 is SGHKS, CDR2 YYEKEE, per germline (reference sequence). This CDR3 contains 12 residues. V was cut by 3 bases and J by 4 bases, with 8 bases left in between. The CDR3 spells CASSSQVYEQYF. The CDR3 DNA sequence: TGTGCCAGCAGCTCACAGGTTTACGAGCAGTACTTC.

This clone was counted only a few times. The genes are TRBV15 and TRBJ2-7; 7 bases are a match to TRBD2. Germline V gives CDR1 LNHNV, CDR2 YYDKDF (reference sequence). The junction had 7 bases not matched to a gene; V was cut back by 1 base and J by 4 bases. The CDR3 is made up of 15 amino acids. CDR3 nucleotide sequence: TGTGCCACCAGCAGAGGGCGGGGGAGTTTGTACGAGCAGTACTTC. This codes for CATSRGRGSLYEQYF.

This clone was seen a few times. The chain employs TRBV7-6 and TRBJ2-7; the match to TRBD1 covers 10 bases. J was trimmed by 3 bases and V by 5 bases; bases with no gene match: 10. Germline loops: CDR1 SGHVS, CDR2 FNYEAQ. The CDR3 runs to 16 residues. CDR3 coding DNA: TGTGCCAGCAGCCCGGAATCGGGACAGGGGCGCTACGAGCAGTACTTC. Protein product: CASSPESGQGRYEQYF.

The chain employs TRBV5-8 and TRBJ1-1, with D possibly TRBD1 on 6 matching bases. V dropped 7 bases and J dropped 3 bases, with 19 bases sitting between them. The germline V gene has CDR1 SGHTS and CDR2 YDEGEE. The CDR3 extends over 15 amino acids. The DNA for the CDR3 is TGTGCCAGCCTAACTCGGACAGTCTGGGACACTGAAGCTTTCTTT. This encodes CASLTRTVWDTEAFF.

The chain uses TRBV2 and TRBJ1-5; possible D gene TRBD1, 6 bases. CDR1 SNHLY and CDR2 FYNNEI come from the germline V gene. The V end was cut by 4 bases, the J end by 2 bases, with 12 bases between. The CDR3 is 15 residues long. The CDR3 is CASSGQGPGNQPQHF. The CDR3, as DNA: TGTGCCAGCAGTGGGCAGGGGCCGGGCAATCAGCCCCAGCATTTT. The whole variable domain, filled in from reference TRBV2 and TRBJ1-5, reads EPEVTQTPSHQVTQMGQEVILRCVPISNHLYFYWYRQILGQKVEFLVSFYNNEISEKSEIFDDQFSVERPDGSNFTLKIRSTKLEDSAMYFCASSGQGPGNQPQHFGDGTRLSIL.